This passage covers 30 T cell receptor beta chains from one sample sequenced in a study of human CD8 memory T cell subsets. A UMI-labeled 5' RACE approach was the method that produced the TCR beta libraries. With the 5' RACE reads reprocessed, TCRdb shows one record per CDR3 protein and no DNA. The sample has roughly 18,000 distinct CDR3 sequences. The sequenced sample was CD8+ T cells from PBMCs. The origin of the receptors is a human donor in good health.

This clonotype is labeled medium-sized based on frequency. The chain links TRBV7-8 to TRBJ1-2; checking the TCRdb D call of TRBD1 is not possible without DNA. The CDR3 spans 15 residues. CDR1 is SGHVS, CDR2 FQNEAQ, per germline. CDR3 protein: CASSGGQGIDYGYTF.

The chain couples TRBV7-9 to TRBJ2-5; the D gene TCRdb calls, TRBD2, cannot be checked with no DNA. Germline V gene lookup returns CDR1 SEHNR and CDR2 FQNEAQ (reference sequence). The CDR3 sequence is 15 residues long. The CDR3 is CASSAQLGLGETQYF.

The chain is built from TRBV7-2 and TRBJ2-7; TCRdb reports TRBD1, a call that lacks DNA to check it against. Germline V gives CDR1 SGHTA, CDR2 FQGNSA. The CDR3 spans 16 residues. Here the CDR3 reads CASSPGAPASSYEQYF.

The genes are TRBV27 and TRBJ2-2. This CDR3 has 12 residues. Germline V lookup: CDR1 MNHEY, CDR2 SMNVEV (reference sequence). CDR3 loop: CASRDPTGELFF.

The chain employs TRBV6-5 and TRBJ1-1. The germline V gene encodes CDR1 MNHEY and CDR2 SVGAGI. The CDR3 length is 13 residues. CDR3 loop: CASSYSTGVEAFF.

This clonotype ranks as medium-sized in terms of frequency. The chain carries TRBV6-5 and TRBJ2-1. The CDR3 consists of 14 residues. Germline loops: CDR1 MNHEY, CDR2 SVGAGI. This CDR3 reads CASSLLAPNNEQFF.

The chain links TRBV20-1 to TRBJ2-3; TCRdb's D gene call, TRBD2, goes unchecked for lack of DNA. This CDR3 comprises 13 residues. The germline V gene has CDR1 DFQATT and CDR2 SNEGSKA (reference sequence). The CDR3 region is CSARSGIRDTQYF.

The chain is built from TRBV7-2 and TRBJ1-2; TCRdb outputs TRBD1, but without DNA this stays unchecked. Germline V lookup: CDR1 SGHTA, CDR2 FQGNSA. The CDR3 runs 14 residues. The CDR3 here is CASSVGQGGYGYTF.

The rearrangement links TRBV5-1 to TRBJ1-2; the TCRdb call, TRBD1, lacks DNA for checking. Germline CDR1 is SGHRS and CDR2 is YFSETQ. This CDR3 is built from 15 residues. The CDR3 here is CASSFYGTPNYGYTF.

This chain uses TRBV6-1 with TRBJ2-1; TCRdb's D call, TRBD1, is unchecked because there is no DNA. Germline CDR1 MNHNS, CDR2 SASEGT. This CDR3 spans 13 amino acids. The CDR3 loop is CASSEDPGDEQFF.

V usage is TRBV5-6 and J usage is TRBJ2-1; TCRdb picks TRBD1, but there is no DNA to check that call. CDR1 and CDR2 from the germline V gene are SGHDT and YYEEEE. CDR3 length: 15 amino acids. The CDR3 sequence: CASSPTRGFGNEQFF.

J is TRBJ1-6 and V is TRBV15. The germline CDR1 and CDR2 sequences are LNHNV and YYDKDF (reference sequence). The CDR3 contains 15 residues. CDR3 sequence: CATSRDRGLNSPLHF.

V and J are TRBV12-3 or TRBV12-4 and TRBJ1-2; TCRdb's assignment of TRBD1 cannot be checked, as there is no DNA. The CDR3 is 13 amino acids. The CDR3 sequence is CASSPQGDYGYTF.

V gene TRBV28 combines with J gene TRBJ1-3. Germline V gene data show CDR1 as MDHEN and CDR2 as SYDVKM. This CDR3 spans 12 amino acids. CDR3: CASSLRRNTIYF.

This rearrangement joins TRBV7-9 to TRBJ1-2. The CDR3 covers 15 residues. CDR1 is SEHNR, CDR2 FQNEAQ, per germline (reference sequence). CDR3 amino acids: CASSKSRDSNYGYTF.

This clonotype ranks as medium-sized in terms of frequency. The chain is built from TRBV7-2 and TRBJ2-1; TCRdb proposes TRBD2, but this gene call is untestable without DNA. The CDR3 is made up of 17 amino acids. Germline values: CDR1 SGHTA, CDR2 FQGNSA. The CDR3 spells CASSPRLAGGHYNEQFF. The full variable domain, its missing parts supplied by reference TRBV7-2 and TRBJ2-1, is GAGVSQSPSNKVTEKGKDVELRCDPISGHTALYWYRQSLGQGLEFLIYFQGNSAPDKSGLPSDRFSAERTGGSVSTLTIQRTQQEDSAVYLCASSPRLAGGHYNEQFFGPGTRLTVL.

V and J are TRBV7-3 and TRBJ2-1; TCRdb's D call, TRBD1, is unchecked because there is no DNA. This CDR3 is built from 15 residues. Germline lookup yields CDR1 SGHTA and CDR2 FQGTGA. The chain's CDR3 is CASSYGTGPYNEQFF. Based on the CDR3 plus reference TRBV7-3 and TRBJ2-1, the full variable domain is GAGVSQTPSNKVTEKGKYVELRCDPISGHTALYWYRQSLGQGPEFLIYFQGTGAADDSGLPNDRFFAVRPEGSVSTLKIQRTERGDSAVYLCASSYGTGPYNEQFFGPGTRLTVL.

The chain is built from TRBV11-2 and TRBJ1-2; TCRdb returns TRBD1, unconfirmable since there is no DNA. Germline CDR1 reads SGHAT; CDR2 reads FQNNGV. The CDR3 extends over 16 amino acids. The CDR3 sequence: CASSPGDSPRIYGYTF.

This chain links TRBV19 with TRBJ1-1; TCRdb designates TRBD1, a call that cannot be tested without DNA. The CDR3 covers 13 residues. The germline gives CDR1 LNHDA, CDR2 SQIVND (reference sequence). CDR3 sequence: CASAKGTGTEAFF.

By frequency, this clonotype registers medium-sized. The chain recombines TRBV7-8 with TRBJ2-5; without DNA, the TCRdb call of TRBD2 cannot be checked. CDR1 and CDR2 (germline): SGHVS, FQNEAQ. The length of the CDR3 is 14 residues. CDR3 region: CASSERGSQETQYF.

This sequence joins TRBV6-2 or TRBV6-3 and TRBJ2-7; checking the TCRdb D call of TRBD2 is not possible without DNA. There are 16 residues in the CDR3. The germline V gene encodes CDR1 MNHEY and CDR2 SVGEGT. The CDR3 protein is CASSYSSSESRYEQYF.

The gene calls are TRBV19 and TRBJ1-2; without DNA, the TCRdb call of TRBD1 cannot be checked. This CDR3 spans 12 amino acids. Germline CDR1 reads LNHDA; CDR2 reads SQIVND (reference sequence). CDR3 sequence: CASSGTVAGYTF.

V gene TRBV6-5 combines with J gene TRBJ2-5; TCRdb calls TRBD1, which cannot be checked without DNA. This CDR3 comprises 17 residues. The germline V gene encodes CDR1 MNHEY and CDR2 SVGAGI. The CDR3 spells CASSYSPEPAVGETQYF.

This chain uses TRBV10-3 with TRBJ2-5; TCRdb lists TRBD2, though no DNA is available to test this call. Germline V lookup: CDR1 ENHRY, CDR2 SYGVKD. The CDR3 runs 16 residues. CDR3 residues: CAISETSGRDRETQYF.

The CDR3 region is CAWSSPGDPLAFF. The chain carries TRBV30 and TRBJ1-1; the D call from TCRdb, TRBD1, cannot be confirmed without DNA. Germline assignment: CDR1 GTSNPN and CDR2 SVGIG (reference sequence). This CDR3 spans 13 amino acids.

This clonotype is medium-sized (0.01 to 0.1%) by frequency. J is TRBJ2-1 and V is TRBV11-2; TCRdb designates TRBD2, a call that cannot be tested without DNA. Germline V gene lookup returns CDR1 SGHAT and CDR2 FQNNGV. The CDR3 loop spans 16 amino acids. CDR3 protein: CASSSPKTSGYNEQFF.

This chain uses TRBV6-6 with TRBJ2-3; with no DNA, the TCRdb D assignment of TRBD1 cannot be verified. CDR3 length: 17 residues. Germline assignment: CDR1 MNHNY and CDR2 SVGAGI (reference sequence). CDR3 sequence: CASSYSDLGPHPDTQYF.

The chain has TRBV11-2 and TRBJ2-5; TCRdb calls TRBD2, which cannot be checked without DNA. From germline, CDR1 is SGHAT and CDR2 FQNNGV. The CDR3 runs 15 residues. CDR3: CASSLDFTLSETQYF.

The chain combines TRBV7-2 with TRBJ2-4; the TRBD2 assignment by TCRdb is unverifiable without DNA. The germline V gene has CDR1 SGHTA and CDR2 FQGNSA. CDR3 length: 15 residues. The CDR3 spells CASSSTSVDKNIQYF.

V is TRBV20-1 and J is TRBJ2-1; TCRdb's assignment of TRBD2 cannot be checked, as there is no DNA. CDR3 length equals 14 residues. Germline V lookup: CDR1 DFQATT, CDR2 SNEGSKA (reference sequence). The CDR3 loop reads CSAHTSGRAGEQFF.